This T cell receptor (beta chain) emerged from a study of cytotoxic CD8 clonotypes in ibrutinib-treated CLL. About the study: After a median roughly twelve months on treatment (6 to 36), response samples were drawn.

Regarding the study as a whole: Shared public clonotypes were rare, and on treatment they either got smaller or stayed the same.

Trimming at V came to 4 bases and at J to 5 bases, leaving 2 bases not matched to a gene. This CDR3 region has 14 residues. CDR1 is MDHEN and CDR2 is SYDVKM in the germline V gene. Using immunoSEQ multiplex PCR, the repertoire was profiled, and TCRdb retains in-frame clones only, with some absent. The sample gives 330,000 or so clones, about 61% of which show up once; under 8% is in the top ten. This clone was seen a handful of times. Its antigen is unidentified. This material consisted of PBMCs, taken after 36 months of ibrutinib treatment. The chain couples TRBV28 to TRBJ1-6; 7 nucleotides line up with TRBD1. The sequence came from a human donor with chronic lymphocytic leukemia. The CDR3 coding sequence is TGTGCCAGCAGTTCCGGGACAGATAATTCACCCCTCCACTTT. It encodes CASSSGTDNSPLHF.